This is a list of T cell receptor beta chains from one sample in a study of beta chain features in type 1 diabetes. Sequenced by immunoSEQ multiplex PCR; TCRdb stores in-frame clones only, minus some. The sample records 450,000 to 550,000 clones, about 32% being singletons. Sequenced input: naive CD4+ T cells from blood. These receptors all come from a man aged 18 to 35 in good health. Both conserved end residues are part of each CDR3. Each record gives: clone size, J gene, D gene, V gene, CDR3 protein, CDR3 DNA. The D gene is left open where the match is weak. Only some rows state a clone size, as once, few, many or a class for expanded clones.

few	TRBJ1-1	-	TRBV29-1	CSVEDAANTEAFF	TGCAGCGTTGAAGACGCGGCGAACACTGAAGCTTTCTTT
-	TRBJ2-2	TRBD1	TRBV29-1	CSAYGQVNTGELFF	TGCAGCGCCTATGGACAGGTGAACACCGGGGAGCTGTTTTTT
-	TRBJ2-1	TRBD1	TRBV29-1	CSVPKQGHREQFF	TGCAGCGTTCCAAAACAGGGGCACAGGGAGCAGTTCTTC
once	TRBJ2-1	-	TRBV2	CASSESGSYNEQFF	TGTGCCAGCAGTGAAAGCGGTTCCTACAATGAGCAGTTCTTC
-	TRBJ2-7	TRBD2	TRBV30	CAWSVRGAGESYEQYF	TGTGCCTGGAGTGTTCGAGGGGCGGGAGAGTCCTACGAGCAGTACTTC
-	TRBJ2-3	TRBD2	TRBV10-3	CAIRERDGTDTQYF	TGTGCCATCAGAGAGCGGGACGGAACAGATACGCAGTATTTT
-	TRBJ1-1	-	TRBV28	CASSSSLNTEAFF	TGTGCCAGCAGTTCCTCATTGAACACTGAAGCTTTCTTT
-	TRBJ2-7	TRBD1	TRBV5-1	CASSPVGGTGSYEQYF	TGCGCCAGCAGCCCTGTGGGGGGGACAGGGTCCTACGAGCAGTACTTC
-	TRBJ2-2	TRBD1	TRBV30	CAWSHRGRVTGELFF	TGTGCCTGGAGCCACAGGGGGCGCGTCACCGGGGAGCTGTTTTTT
-	TRBJ2-1	TRBD2	TRBV10-3	CAISYGLAGNNEQFF	TGTGCCATCAGTTATGGACTAGCGGGTAACAATGAGCAGTTCTTC
-	TRBJ1-3	-	TRBV30	CAWSAPETIYF	TGTGCCTGGAGTGCGCCGGAAACCATATATTTT
-	TRBJ2-7	-	TRBV7-9	CASSLMGQTYEQYF	TGTGCCAGCAGCTTAATGGGACAAACCTACGAGCAGTACTTC
-	TRBJ2-1	-	TRBV7-2	CASSLRAGPNEQFF	TGTGCCAGCAGCCTTAGGGCAGGGCCCAATGAGCAGTTCTTC
-	TRBJ1-2	-	TRBV5-4	CASPRTVEPYGYTF	TGTGCCAGTCCCCGGACGGTGGAACCCTATGGCTACACCTTC
-	TRBJ2-7	-	TRBV7-9	CASSSPGSDEQYF	TGTGCCAGCAGCTCCCCCGGTTCGGACGAGCAGTACTTC
-	TRBJ1-2	-	TRBV30	CAWYPRNRGYTF	TGTGCCTGGTACCCCCGTAATAGAGGCTACACCTTC
-	TRBJ2-3	-	TRBV5-1	CASSVGLRIDTQYF	TGCGCCAGCAGTGTTGGACTGCGAATAGATACGCAGTATTTT
-	TRBJ2-1	-	TRBV10-3	CAIRDSNYNEQFF	TGTGCCATCAGGGACAGTAACTACAATGAGCAGTTCTTC